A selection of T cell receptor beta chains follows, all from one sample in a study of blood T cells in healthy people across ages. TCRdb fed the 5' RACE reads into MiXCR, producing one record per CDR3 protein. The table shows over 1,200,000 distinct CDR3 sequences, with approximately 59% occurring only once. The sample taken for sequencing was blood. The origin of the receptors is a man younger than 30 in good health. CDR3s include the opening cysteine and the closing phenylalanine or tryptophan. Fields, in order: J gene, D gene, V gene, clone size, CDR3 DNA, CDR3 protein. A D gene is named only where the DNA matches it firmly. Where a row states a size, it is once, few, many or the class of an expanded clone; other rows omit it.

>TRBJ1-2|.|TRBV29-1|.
TGCAGCGTTGAGGGCCCGATATCTGGAGGCTACACCTTC
CSVEGPISGGYTF
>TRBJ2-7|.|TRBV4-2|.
TGTGCCAGCAGCCAATTCTCTCGGGAACCTTCCGAGCAGTACTTC
CASSQFSREPSEQYF
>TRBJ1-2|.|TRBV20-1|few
TGCAGTGCTAGACAGACGGGCTACACCTTC
CSARQTGYTF
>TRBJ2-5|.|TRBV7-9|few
TGTGCCAGCAGCGACCGACAGCGAGAAGAGACCCAGTACTTC
CASSDRQREETQYF
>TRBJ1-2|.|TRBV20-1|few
TGCAGTGTTAGAGACTATGGCTACACCTTC
CSVRDYGYTF
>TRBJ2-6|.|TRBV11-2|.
TGTGCCAGCAGCGATTGGCCGGGGACGGGGCCCTCTGGGGCCAACGTCCTGACTTTC
CASSDWPGTGPSGANVLTF
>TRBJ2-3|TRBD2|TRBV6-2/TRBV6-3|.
TGTGCCAGCAGTTACTCGTCTAGCGGGGACGCAGATACGCAGTATTTT
CASSYSSSGDADTQYF
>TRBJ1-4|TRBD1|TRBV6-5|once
TGTGCCAGCAGTTACTCGAGCAGGGGGCTAGCAAAACTGTTTTTT
CASSYSSRGLAKLFF
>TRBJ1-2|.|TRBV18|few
TGTGCCAGCTCACCCTCGGCGGACACTAACTATGGCTACACCTTC
CASSPSADTNYGYTF
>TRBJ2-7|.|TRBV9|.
TGTGCCAGCAGTCCCGGGACAAGCCCCTACGAGCAGTACTTC
CASSPGTSPYEQYF
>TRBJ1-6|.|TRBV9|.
TGTGCCAGCAGCACCGAGCCGGAACCCCTCCACTTT
CASSTEPEPLHF
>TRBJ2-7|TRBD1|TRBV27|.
TGTGCCAGCAGTCCTAGGACAGGTTTCTCCGAGCAGTACTTC
CASSPRTGFSEQYF
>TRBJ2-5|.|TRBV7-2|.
TGTGCCAGCAGCTTATGGGACTCCTTTCTTCAAGAGACCCAGTACTTC
CASSLWDSFLQETQYF
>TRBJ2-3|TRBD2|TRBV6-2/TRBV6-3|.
TGTGCCAGCACAAGGGGAGGGGAGGACACAGATACGCAGTATTTT
CASTRGGEDTDTQYF
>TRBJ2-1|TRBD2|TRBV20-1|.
TGCAGTGCTGGGGGACTAGGGCCGTGGGATGAGCAGTTCTTC
CSAGGLGPWDEQFF
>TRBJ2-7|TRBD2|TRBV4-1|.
TGCGCCAGCAGCCCACCACCTCGGACTAGCGGAGCCTACGAGCAGTACTTC
CASSPPPRTSGAYEQYF